This T cell receptor beta chain was captured by sequencing in a study of pediatric ulcerative colitis. Study details: Several patients showed pancolitis and two showed left-sided colitis.

Note on this clone: Its antigen is undetermined.

Sequencing was performed with immunoSEQ multiplex PCR; in TCRdb, only in-frame clones are kept and a portion is missing. The table has tens of thousands of clones, about three quarters seen once; the top ten hold around 0.76%. The rectum was sampled with one to two pinch biopsies at colonoscopy. Germline CDR1 reads SGHAT; CDR2 reads FQNNGV. CDR3 length equals 13 residues. Trimming took off 4 bases at V and 4 bases at J, with 11 bases between the two ends. Whole-study results and caveats: All ulcerative colitis patients, but no controls, carried two rectal clonotypes.

The clonotype comes from a boy aged 5-17 years with moderate ulcerative colitis. The material sequenced was gut tissue. The V gene is TRBV11-2, the J gene TRBJ2-7; D may correspond to TRBD1 or TRBD2 (5 bases each). The CDR3 nucleotides are TGTGCCAGCAGCTCGGGACGGATATACGAGCAGTACTTC. As protein: CASSSGRIYEQYF.